This TCR beta chain was observed in a study of cytomegalovirus exposure and HLA in healthy donors. Study findings and constraints: The majority of CMV-associated TCR beta chains were reported as apparently HLA-restricted in a later analysis.

PCR amplification relied on 60 Vbeta primers (plus 13 Jbeta primers). Sequencing was performed with immunoSEQ multiplex PCR; in TCRdb, only in-frame clones are kept and a portion is missing. The repertoire holds roughly 150,000 clones, with 75% to 80% as singletons. This CDR3 contains 16 residues. V lost 2 bases and J lost 1, with 14 bases in between. In germline, CDR1 is MGHDK, CDR2 SYGVNS. Details on this clone: What it binds is unknown.

The V call is TRBV25-1, the J call TRBJ1-1; D might be TRBD1 (5 bases). Sample: PBMCs. This TCR derives from a man under 40 in good health and CMV-seronegative. CDR3 in amino acids: CASSEIRTGGNTEAFF. The CDR3 DNA sequence: TGTGCCAGCAGTGAAATCCGTACAGGCGGGAACACTGAAGCTTTCTTT.